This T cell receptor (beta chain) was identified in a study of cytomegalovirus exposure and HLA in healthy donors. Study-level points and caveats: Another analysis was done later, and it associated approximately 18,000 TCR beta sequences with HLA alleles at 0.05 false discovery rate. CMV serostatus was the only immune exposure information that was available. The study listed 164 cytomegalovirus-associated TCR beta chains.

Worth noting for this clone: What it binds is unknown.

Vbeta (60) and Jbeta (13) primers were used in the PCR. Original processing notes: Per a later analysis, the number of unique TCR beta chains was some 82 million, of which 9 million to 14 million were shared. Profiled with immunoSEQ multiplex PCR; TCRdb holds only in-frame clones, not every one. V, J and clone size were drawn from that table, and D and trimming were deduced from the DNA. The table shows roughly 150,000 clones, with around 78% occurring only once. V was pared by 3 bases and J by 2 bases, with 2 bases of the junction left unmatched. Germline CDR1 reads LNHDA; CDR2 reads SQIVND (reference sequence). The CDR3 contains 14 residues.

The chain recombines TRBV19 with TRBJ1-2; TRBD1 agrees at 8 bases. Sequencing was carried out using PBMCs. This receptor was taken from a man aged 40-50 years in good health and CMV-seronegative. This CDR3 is CASSMDRVNYGYTF. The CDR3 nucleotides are TGTGCCAGTAGTATGGACAGGGTGAACTATGGCTACACCTTC.